A single T cell receptor (beta chain) is shown here with its context. Using immunoSEQ multiplex PCR, the repertoire was profiled, and TCRdb retains in-frame clones only, with some absent. In the table there are approximately 30,000 clones, 70% to 85% of which are singletons. The germline gives CDR1 SGHVS, CDR2 FNYEAQ. The CDR3 loop spans 18 amino acids. Losses at the gene ends were 1 base for V and 7 bases for J; bases not matched to a gene: 14. This specimen comes from a study of STAT5B mutations in CD4+ large granular lymphocyte leukemia. The receptor's source is a human donor in good health. The chain is built from TRBV7-6 and TRBJ2-1, with 9 bases lining up with TRBD2. Sequencing was done on a sample of CD4+ T cells from blood buffy coats. The CDR3 loop reads CASSLGFSSGTDRNEQFF. In DNA, the CDR3 is TGTGCCAGCAGCTTAGGTTTTTCTAGCGGGACTGACCGGAATGAGCAGTTCTTC. The whole variable domain, filled in from reference TRBV7-6 and TRBJ2-1, reads GAGVSQSPRYKVTKRGQDVALRCDPISGHVSLYWYRQALGQGPEFLTYFNYEAQQDKSGLPNDRFSAERPEGSISTLTIQRTEQRDSAMYRCASSLGFSSGTDRNEQFFGPGTRLTVL.